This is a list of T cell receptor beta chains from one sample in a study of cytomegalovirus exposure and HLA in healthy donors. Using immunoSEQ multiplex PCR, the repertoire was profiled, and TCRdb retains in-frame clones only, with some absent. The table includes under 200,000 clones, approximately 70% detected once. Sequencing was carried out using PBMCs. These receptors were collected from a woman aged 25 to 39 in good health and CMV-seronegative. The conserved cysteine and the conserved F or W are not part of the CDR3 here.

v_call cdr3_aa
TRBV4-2 ASSQSRLGLAGGNTGELF
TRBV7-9 AIPLAGHAF
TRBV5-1 ASTSNPYNGYT
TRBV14 ASSQRTGVVVEYNEQF
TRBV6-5 ASSLTDSGNTIY
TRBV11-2 ASSSPSDSNEQY
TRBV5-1 ASSFWQLSYEQY
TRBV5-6 ASSYLAVAYNEQF
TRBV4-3 ASSPGGYGYT
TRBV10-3 AISDGQENIQY
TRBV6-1 ASRLRQGRNEKLF
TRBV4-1 ASSPGRTDPEQF
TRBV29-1 SAKIESYGYT
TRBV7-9 ASSRGTSGRGSTDTQY
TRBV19 ASSLSGGNNQPQH
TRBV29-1 SALDSTSTEAF
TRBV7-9 ASSSGGAGNTIY
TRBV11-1 ASSLDRVVTGELF
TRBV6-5 EAGQETQY
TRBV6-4 ASTIGAGGPVAGANVLT
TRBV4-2 ASSQGWAGSYEQY
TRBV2 ASSESYSNQPQH
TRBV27 ASSFTPNYGYT
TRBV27 ASSLAGWTEAF
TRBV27 ASSLRGQGSRISNYGYT
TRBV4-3 ASSQGGLTGSETQY
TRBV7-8 ASSLWASGNTIY
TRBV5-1 ASSLKAGGFYEQY
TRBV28 ASSPRRSGNTDTQY
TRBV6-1 ASSETTGGTEAF
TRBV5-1 ASTAGALTDTQY
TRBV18 ASSPFTGNAF
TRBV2 ASSDGTASYEQY
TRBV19 ASRWDRGRSNTGELF
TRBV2 ASSSGLSPLH
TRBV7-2 ASSFYQKETQY
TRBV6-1 ASSEEETGGNEQY
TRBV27 ASTDRWNSPLH
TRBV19 ASRLAGDTDTQY
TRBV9 ASSVDYSLPGDEQF
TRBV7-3 ASSPRTGSGANVLT
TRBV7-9 ASSSGQPNSGNTIY
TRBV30 AWNRDRSLPSGANVLT
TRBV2 ASSDRGGREEAF
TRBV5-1 ASSLQANTDTQY
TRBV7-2 ASRHGTGGRDEQF
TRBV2 ATEPPFRLAGGHEQF
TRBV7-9 ASSQGGLAGIGELF
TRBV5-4 ASSLVASGGPTRPGELF
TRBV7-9 ASRPARTKSRPGTDTQY
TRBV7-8 ASSLREGIGNQPQH
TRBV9 ASSRTSSFTGELF
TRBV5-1 ASSLRGQGGNYGYT
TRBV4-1 ASSQGRGGSTDTQY
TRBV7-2 ASSLDFRAKGLNQPQH
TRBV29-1 SVLMTGKETQY
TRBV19 ASSRDFAMNTEAF
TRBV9 ASSVGLDSSSYNEQF